Included here is one TCR beta chain sequence, with context. This record belongs to a study of blood T cell repertoires in COVID-19. Across the study: COVID-19 samples, acute and convalescent, were from the United States, Italy and Spain. The cDNA or gDNA used as material had been derived from T cells, B-cell-depleted T cells, or PBMCs.

The CDR3 totals 11 residues. Between the trimmed V and J ends, which lost 3 bases and 5 bases, there was a span of 4 bases. Germline-derived CDR1 and CDR2 are SGHVS and FQNEAQ. Patients in Seattle were enrolled during active infection, then followed longitudinally. Using immunoSEQ multiplex PCR, the repertoire was profiled, and TCRdb retains in-frame clones only, with some absent. The data show tens of thousands of clones, around nine tenths seen once. The chain combines TRBV7-8 with TRBJ1-1; D not certain. Sequencing input: peripheral blood. This receptor was taken from a man between 35 and 55 years old with COVID-19, enrolled during active disease. The DNA for the CDR3 is TGTGCCAGCAGCTTTCAGACTGAAGCTTTCTTT. Translation gives CASSFQTEAFF.